These 31 T cell receptor beta chains were all obtained from the same sample, sequenced in a study of blood T cell repertoires in COVID-19. Method: immunoSEQ multiplex PCR; TCRdb's copy keeps in-frame clones and lacks some. The table lists approximately 330,000 clones, roughly 89% of them singletons. Source material: peripheral blood. The receptors stem from a young man with COVID-19, enrolled during active disease.

This rearrangement joins TRBV19 to TRBJ1-2; D is ambiguous. The CDR3 is made up of 16 amino acids. The germline V gene encodes CDR1 LNHDA and CDR2 SQIVND (reference sequence). The V and J ends lost 9 bases and 0 bases respectively, with 20 bases between them. The CDR3: CASIDVEDLANYGYTF. Here the CDR3 DNA reads TGTGCCAGCATCGACGTGGAGGACCTTGCTAACTATGGCTACACCTTC.

The chain recombines TRBV7-2 with TRBJ2-1; 9 bases line up with TRBD2. The CDR3 length is 18 residues. Germline V CDR1 and CDR2: SGHTA, FQGNSA. V shed 4 bases and J 3 bases; nucleotides not matched to a gene: 13. The DNA of the CDR3 is TGTGCCAGCAGCTCCCCCCGGGGGGCGGGAGGGGGCTACAATGAGCAGTTCTTC. Translating it yields CASSSPRGAGGGYNEQFF.

This clone was detected once. The chain recombines TRBV11-2 with TRBJ1-2, with D maybe TRBD1 (6 bases). Per the germline V gene, CDR1 is SGHAT and CDR2 is FQNNGV. Trimming removed 0 bases at V and 8 bases at J, with 13 bases between. There are 14 residues in the CDR3. The CDR3 region has the DNA TGTGCCAGCAGCTTAGATAGGGGGGGAAGGGGCTACACCTTC. Translating it yields CASSLDRGGRGYTF.

This clone showed up just once. The CDR3: CASSLFPGDLNTEAFF. The CDR3 coding sequence is TGTGCCAGCAGCTTGTTTCCGGGGGACCTTAACACTGAAGCTTTCTTT. The chain combines TRBV5-4 with TRBJ1-1; D is perhaps TRBD1 (5 bases). This CDR3 is 16 amino acids long. The V and J ends lost 1 base and 2 bases respectively, with 15 bases between them. The V gene's germline CDR1 is SGHNT and CDR2 YYREEE (reference sequence).

The V and J genes are TRBV28 and TRBJ2-1; TRBD1 aligns across 9 bases. The ends lost 3 bases at V and 4 bases at J; junction bases unmatched: 1. The length of the CDR3 is 14 residues. Germline loops: CDR1 MDHEN, CDR2 SYDVKM. The CDR3 loop reads CASSFGQGYNEQFF. In nucleotides, the CDR3 is TGTGCCAGCAGTTTTGGACAGGGGTACAATGAGCAGTTCTTC.

The chain employs TRBV7-9 and TRBJ2-7, with TRBD1 matching over 7 bases. There are 13 residues in the CDR3. Per germline, CDR1 SEHNR and CDR2 FQNEAQ (reference sequence). The ends lost 5 bases at V and 3 bases at J; junction bases unmatched: 4. DNA of the CDR3: TGTGCCAGCAGCGCCCAGGGGGACTACGAGCAGTACTTC. It codes for CASSAQGDYEQYF.

The chain is built from TRBV19 and TRBJ2-1, with 8 bases fitting TRBD1. Germline V CDR1 and CDR2: LNHDA, SQIVND (reference sequence). V lost 6 bases, J lost 3 bases, and 13 bases stayed unmatched. The CDR3 totals 17 residues. The CDR3 sequence is CASRPKGTGGIYNEQFF. The CDR3 DNA reads TGTGCCAGTAGACCTAAAGGAACAGGGGGTATCTACAATGAGCAGTTCTTC.

The chain is built from TRBV5-1 and TRBJ2-5; TRBD2 agrees at 7 bases. This CDR3 region has 16 residues. V was clipped by 3 bases and J by 2 bases; unmatched bases: 10. Germline values: CDR1 SGHRS, CDR2 YFSETQ. CDR3 protein: CASSSGLGRPQETQYF. The CDR3, as DNA: TGCGCCAGCAGCTCCGGACTAGGGCGCCCACAAGAGACCCAGTACTTC.

This chain uses TRBV6-1 with TRBJ1-1; D is perhaps TRBD1 (5 bases). The CDR3 is 18 residues long. Trimming stripped 4 bases from V and 4 bases from J, with 25 bases between. Per the germline V gene, CDR1 is MNHNS and CDR2 is SASEGT. The CDR3 nucleotides read TGTGCCAGCAGTGCGGGCAGGGCCTCTCCACAGATGATCACTGAAGCTTTCTTT. This translates into CASSAGRASPQMITEAFF.

The rearrangement uses TRBV5-1 and TRBJ2-6; no clear D. Germline lookup yields CDR1 SGHRS and CDR2 YFSETQ. V was clipped by 0 bases and J by 4 bases, with 11 bases between them. CDR3 length: 16 residues. CDR3 loop: CASSLAPLQGANVLTF. Here the CDR3 DNA reads TGCGCCAGCAGCTTGGCCCCTTTACAGGGGGCCAACGTCCTGACTTTC.

The chain employs TRBV6-4 and TRBJ1-6, with D possibly being TRBD1 (6 bases). The V and J ends lost 3 bases and 6 bases respectively, with 12 bases between them. The germline gives CDR1 MRHNA, CDR2 SNTAGT. CDR3 size: 15 residues. CDR3 sequence (DNA): TGTGCCAGCAGTGAATCGGGACATTTTAATTCACCCCTCCACTTT. Translated, it gives CASSESGHFNSPLHF.

This chain uses TRBV7-9 with TRBJ2-3, with a possible D match to TRBD1 (6 bases). This CDR3 spans 16 amino acids. V was clipped by 3 bases and J by 2 bases, with 15 bases between them. Germline V CDR1 and CDR2: SEHNR, FQNEAQ (reference sequence). The CDR3 spells CASSFSGTQLTDTQYF. CDR3 nucleotides: TGTGCCAGCAGCTTTTCCGGGACACAACTCACAGATACGCAGTATTTT.

The chain employs TRBV29-1 and TRBJ1-1, with a tentative D call TRBD1 (5 bases). Germline V gene sequence: CDR1 SQVTM, CDR2 ANQGSEA. Trimming stripped 4 bases from V and 1 base from J, with 10 bases between. The CDR3 has 13 residues. In DNA form, the CDR3 reads TGCAGCGTTGCTTGGGGCGAGAACACTGAAGCTTTCTTT. Translation: CSVAWGENTEAFF.

The chain joins TRBV4-2 to TRBJ1-1; unclear D gene. Trimming took 2 bases from V and 2 from J, leaving 9 bases between them. The CDR3 loop spans 14 amino acids. Germline lookup yields CDR1 LGHNA and CDR2 YNFKEQ. The CDR3 bases are TGTGCCAGCAGCCAAATGGAGGGAAACACTGAAGCTTTCTTT. The encoded protein is CASSQMEGNTEAFF.

The chain recombines TRBV15 with TRBJ2-5; TRBD2 agrees at 10 bases. Germline V gene sequence: CDR1 LNHNV, CDR2 YYDKDF (reference sequence). The length of the CDR3 is 16 residues. V shed 0 bases and J 4 bases; nucleotides not matched to a gene: 5. CDR3 nucleotides: TGTGCCACCAGCAGAGATCGGCTAGCGGGAGCAGAGACCCAGTACTTC. It translates to CATSRDRLAGAETQYF.

The chain recombines TRBV2 with TRBJ1-5; D is unresolved. Germline V gene sequence: CDR1 SNHLY, CDR2 FYNNEI. V shed 4 bases and J shed 4 bases, with 5 bases lying between them. This CDR3 comprises 12 residues. Here the CDR3 reads CASSASNQPQHF. Here the CDR3 DNA reads TGTGCCAGCAGTGCTAGTAATCAGCCCCAGCATTTT.

This clone was seen repeatedly, ten times or more. This sequence joins TRBV2 and TRBJ2-1, with D possibly TRBD1 on 6 matching bases. Germline loops: CDR1 SNHLY, CDR2 FYNNEI. Trimming removed 1 base from V and 5 bases from J, with 21 bases in between. The CDR3 has 18 residues. As DNA, the CDR3 is TGTGCCAGCAGTGAAGAACAGGGTTTTCGGTCGGGTAACAATGAGCAGTTCTTC. Amino acid sequence: CASSEEQGFRSGNNEQFF.

The J gene is TRBJ2-1, the V gene TRBV6-6, with 7 bases identical to TRBD2. Trimming removed 10 bases from V and 5 bases from J; junction bases left unmatched: 5. CDR1 and CDR2 from the germline V gene are MNHNY and SVGAGI (reference sequence). The CDR3 has 12 residues. CDR3 sequence reads: CAIRTRDNEQFF. Written as DNA, the CDR3 is TGTGCCATCCGGACTAGAGACAATGAGCAGTTCTTC.

This chain connects TRBV5-4 to TRBJ2-1; 7 bases agree with TRBD2. CDR1 and CDR2 (germline): SGHNT, YYREEE (reference sequence). The ends lost 4 bases at V and 4 bases at J; junction bases unmatched: 14. The CDR3 runs 17 residues. The CDR3 sequence is CASSPSRAAGEYNEQFF. CDR3 nucleotides: TGTGCCAGCAGCCCGTCCCGGGCTGCGGGAGAGTACAATGAGCAGTTCTTC.

The chain uses TRBV11-3 and TRBJ1-6; 8 nucleotides line up with TRBD1. V gave up 0 bases and J gave up 5 bases; unmatched junction bases: 6. CDR1 and CDR2 from the germline V gene are SGHNT and YENEEA. The CDR3 runs to 17 residues. DNA of the CDR3: TGTGCCAGCAGCTTAGACCTTGGGACAGGAGATAATTCACCCCTCCACTTT. Encoded protein: CASSLDLGTGDNSPLHF.

This clone was found once. This chain links TRBV7-2 with TRBJ2-7; D is unresolved. CDR3 size: 14 residues. Trimming took off 0 bases at V and 7 bases at J, with 13 bases between the two ends. Germline V gene lookup returns CDR1 SGHTA and CDR2 FQGNSA. The CDR3, as DNA: TGTGCCAGCAGCTTAGCGGCTGGTTCCTTGGAGCAGTACTTC. Its translation is CASSLAAGSLEQYF.

V gene TRBV4-1 combines with J gene TRBJ1-5; perhaps TRBD1 as D (6 bases). The CDR3 is 14 amino acids. Germline V gives CDR1 MGHRA, CDR2 YSYEKL. Trimming removed 3 bases from V and 7 bases from J, with 13 bases in between. The CDR3 here is CASSHRQVEQPQHF. The CDR3 nucleotides read TGCGCCAGCAGCCATCGACAGGTAGAGCAGCCCCAGCATTTT.

The chain has TRBV7-2 and TRBJ2-7; D possibly corresponds to TRBD2 (5 bases). Trimming removed 3 bases at V and 3 bases at J, with 12 bases between. CDR1 and CDR2 (germline): SGHTA, FQGNSA. This CDR3 comprises 14 residues. In DNA, the CDR3 is TGTGCCAGCAGCTTCAGCGGAGGTGGCTACGAGCAGTACTTC. It yields the protein CASSFSGGGYEQYF.

The V gene is TRBV10-3, the J gene TRBJ1-2, with D possibly TRBD1 on 5 matching bases. Trimming left V 10 bases short and J 0 bases short, with 12 bases between. The germline V gene encodes CDR1 ENHRY and CDR2 SYGVKD. The CDR3 is made up of 13 amino acids. The CDR3 DNA sequence: TGTGCCAGCGGGGGACTAGCTAACTATGGCTACACCTTC. Its translation is CASGGLANYGYTF.

The CDR3 DNA follows: TGCAGTGCTAGTGCCAACACCTACGAGCAGTACTTC. Protein product: CSASANTYEQYF. This chain uses TRBV20-1 with TRBJ2-7; D unclear. Germline CDR1 reads DFQATT; CDR2 reads SNEGSKA (reference sequence). Trimming removed 3 bases from V and 2 bases from J, with 8 bases in between. CDR3 length: 12 amino acids.

The chain uses TRBV4-1 and TRBJ1-1, with 10 bases matching TRBD1. Germline V gives CDR1 MGHRA, CDR2 YSYEKL. The CDR3 loop spans 17 amino acids. Losses at the gene ends were 6 bases for V and 6 bases for J; bases not matched to a gene: 16. CDR3 DNA sequence: TGCGCCAGCAGGGCAAATCCCGGGACAGGGGAGGGAGCTGAAGCTTTCTTT. It specifies CASRANPGTGEGAEAFF.

This chain uses TRBV7-9 with TRBJ1-5; D is possibly TRBD1 (6 bases). This CDR3 is 13 amino acids long. Germline CDR1 and CDR2: SEHNR and FQNEAQ (reference sequence). V lost 5 bases and J lost 8, with 13 bases in between. The DNA of the CDR3 is TGTGCCAGCAGCCCGGGCGGGGGCGAGCCCCAGCATTTT. Amino acid sequence: CASSPGGGEPQHF.

This rearrangement joins TRBV24-1 to TRBJ2-2; D uncertain. Trimming cost V 4 bases and J 5 bases, with 16 bases left between them. This CDR3 contains 16 residues. Germline lookup yields CDR1 KGHDR and CDR2 SFDVKD. The CDR3 sequence: CATSDPLSTNTGELFF. The CDR3, as DNA: TGTGCCACCAGTGACCCCCTTAGCACTAATACCGGGGAGCTGTTTTTT.

The chain employs TRBV4-2 and TRBJ1-6; unclear D gene. CDR1 is LGHNA and CDR2 is YNFKEQ in the germline V gene. CDR3 length: 17 residues. Trimming left V 5 bases short and J 8 bases short, with 22 bases between. This CDR3 is CASSTRYRQNNDSPLHF. CDR3 nucleotide sequence: TGTGCCAGCAGCACCCGCTACCGACAAAATAATGATTCACCCCTCCACTTT.

A word on this clone: Within the sample, other DNA sequences also encode this same CDR3. The rearrangement joins TRBV5-6 to TRBJ1-6; 8 bases agree with TRBD1. V dropped 4 bases and J dropped 1; count of bases not matched to a gene: 4. This CDR3 is built from 16 residues. Germline V CDR1 and CDR2: SGHDT, YYEEEE. The CDR3 reads CASSRGTGSYNSPLHF. Written as DNA, the CDR3 is TGTGCCAGCAGCCGAGGGACAGGATCCTATAATTCACCCCTCCACTTT.

The chain combines TRBV2 with TRBJ2-1; TRBD2 agrees at 8 bases. The germline CDR1 and CDR2 sequences are SNHLY and FYNNEI. This CDR3 contains 15 residues. The ends lost 2 bases at V and 6 bases at J; junction bases unmatched: 6. CDR3 protein: CASSEMGLVVNEQFF. Here the CDR3 DNA reads TGTGCCAGCAGTGAAATGGGACTAGTGGTCAATGAGCAGTTCTTC.